Listed below are T cell receptor beta chains from one sample, sequenced in a study of blood T cell repertoires in COVID-19. Data came from immunoSEQ multiplex PCR; TCRdb stores just in-frame clones and leaves some out. This sample yields roughly 190,000 clones, of which 84% are seen a single time; around 5.5% belongs to the top ten. Sequences were obtained from peripheral blood. Every receptor here comes from a woman between 65 and 79 years old with active or convalescent COVID-19. Both conserved end residues are part of each CDR3. The D gene is left open where the match is weak. Not all rows give a size; the values are once, few, many and, for expanded clones, a class.

size: .; V: TRBV28; D: TRBD2; J: TRBJ2-7; DNA: TGTGCCAGCAGTTTTGAAGGGGCTAGCGGGCCGTTAACAGGGCAGTACTTC; CDR3: CASSFEGASGPLTGQYF
size: .; V: TRBV27; D: .; J: TRBJ2-4; DNA: TGTGCCAGCAGTTTAAGAGGGTCGGGAAACATTCAGTACTTC; CDR3: CASSLRGSGNIQYF
size: .; V: TRBV6-5; D: .; J: TRBJ2-2; DNA: TGTGCCAGCGCCCAGGACAACCAGTCTGGGGAGCTGTTTTTT; CDR3: CASAQDNQSGELFF
size: .; V: TRBV27; D: .; J: TRBJ2-6; DNA: TGTGCCAGCAGCCGACTAACTCCTGGGGCCAACGTCCTGACTTTC; CDR3: CASSRLTPGANVLTF
size: .; V: TRBV7-9; D: TRBD1; J: TRBJ1-5; DNA: TGTGCCAGCAGCTTAGCGTCGACAGGGGGCGAGCCCCAGCATTTT; CDR3: CASSLASTGGEPQHF
size: .; V: TRBV19; D: .; J: TRBJ1-5; DNA: TGTGCCAGTAGTATAGGGCCCCAGGAGCCCCAGCATTTT; CDR3: CASSIGPQEPQHF
size: .; V: TRBV9; D: TRBD1; J: TRBJ1-4; DNA: TGTGCCAGCAGCCCGACGACAGGGGCTAATGAAAAACTGTTTTTT; CDR3: CASSPTTGANEKLFF
size: .; V: TRBV27; D: .; J: TRBJ2-2; DNA: TGTGCCAGCAGCCGGGACTGGGCGAACACCGGGGAGCTGTTTTTT; CDR3: CASSRDWANTGELFF
size: .; V: TRBV12-3/TRBV12-4; D: .; J: TRBJ2-5; DNA: TGTGCCAGCAGTTTCAGGGGGACCCAGTACTTC; CDR3: CASSFRGTQYF
size: .; V: TRBV9; D: TRBD2; J: TRBJ2-2; DNA: TGTGCCAGCAGGGGGACTAGCAACACCGGGGAGCTGTTTTTT; CDR3: CASRGTSNTGELFF
size: .; V: TRBV6-1; D: .; J: TRBJ2-7; DNA: TGTGCCAGCAGTGACTACCAGGGGAAAACCTCCTACGAGCAGTACTTC; CDR3: CASSDYQGKTSYEQYF
size: .; V: TRBV7-9; D: TRBD1; J: TRBJ1-5; DNA: TGTGCCAGCAGCCCAGGGACAGTCTCTAATAGCAATCAGCCCCAGCATTTT; CDR3: CASSPGTVSNSNQPQHF
size: .; V: TRBV30; D: .; J: TRBJ1-2; DNA: TGTGCCTGGAGTGTACCTGGGAGGACGAACTATGGCTACACCTTC; CDR3: CAWSVPGRTNYGYTF
size: .; V: TRBV7-2; D: .; J: TRBJ1-1; DNA: TGTGCCAGCAGCCAAAACTATCAGGGGAGAGCTTTCTTT; CDR3: CASSQNYQGRAFF
size: .; V: TRBV18; D: TRBD1; J: TRBJ2-3; DNA: TGTGCCAGCTCACTTGGGACAGGGGGCGAATCGGATACGCAGTATTTT; CDR3: CASSLGTGGESDTQYF
size: .; V: TRBV24-1; D: .; J: TRBJ2-1; DNA: TGTGCCACCAGTGATTTAAGGAGGGCCAGGGAGCAGTTCTTC; CDR3: CATSDLRRAREQFF
size: few; V: TRBV19; D: .; J: TRBJ1-1; DNA: TGTGCCAGTAGTCCGCGAGGACAGCTTGAAGCTTTCTTT; CDR3: CASSPRGQLEAFF
size: .; V: TRBV4-2; D: .; J: TRBJ2-7; DNA: TGTGCCAGCAGCCTAACAGGGAAACCCGTCTCCTACGAGCAGTACTTC; CDR3: CASSLTGKPVSYEQYF
size: once; V: TRBV6-2/TRBV6-3; D: .; J: TRBJ2-1; DNA: TGTGCCAGCAGTTTTGCAGGGTACAATGAGCAGTTCTTC; CDR3: CASSFAGYNEQFF
size: .; V: TRBV5-1; D: TRBD2; J: TRBJ2-1; DNA: TGCGCCAGCAGCTTGGAAGCGGGGCCGAATGAGCAGTTCTTC; CDR3: CASSLEAGPNEQFF
size: .; V: TRBV7-3; D: TRBD2; J: TRBJ2-1; DNA: TGTGCCAGCAGCCAAGCCGTCGGGGCGGGGGGCAATGAGCAGTTCTTC; CDR3: CASSQAVGAGGNEQFF
size: .; V: TRBV28; D: TRBD1; J: TRBJ1-5; DNA: TGTGCCAGCAGCTTCCATGAGGGGGCCTATCAGCCCCAGCATTTT; CDR3: CASSFHEGAYQPQHF
size: few; V: TRBV5-6; D: TRBD1; J: TRBJ2-2; DNA: TGTGCCAGCAGCCGGACAGGGACAAACACCGGGGAGCTGTTTTTT; CDR3: CASSRTGTNTGELFF
size: .; V: TRBV9; D: .; J: TRBJ2-1; DNA: TGTGCCAGCAGCGTAGGCGGGACGAGGCAGAGTGAGCAGTTCTTC; CDR3: CASSVGGTRQSEQFF
size: .; V: TRBV3-1/TRBV3-2; D: TRBD2; J: TRBJ2-3; DNA: TGTGCCAGCAGCCAAGAATGGGCTAGCGGGAGAACAGATACGCAGTATTTT; CDR3: CASSQEWASGRTDTQYF
size: .; V: TRBV5-1; D: .; J: TRBJ1-1; DNA: TGCGCCAGCAGCTTGGGAGACAGGTTAAACACTGAAGCTTTCTTT; CDR3: CASSLGDRLNTEAFF
size: once; V: TRBV11-2; D: .; J: TRBJ1-2; DNA: TGTGCCAGCAGCTTAGACAGTAGGGGCTATGGCTACACCTTC; CDR3: CASSLDSRGYGYTF
size: .; V: TRBV9; D: TRBD2; J: TRBJ2-2; DNA: TGTGCCAGCAGTTTCGGGACTAGCGGGAGGACGAACACCGGGGAGCTGTTTTTT; CDR3: CASSFGTSGRTNTGELFF
size: few; V: TRBV6-4; D: TRBD2; J: TRBJ2-2; DNA: TGTGCCAGCAGAAGGGACTACAACACCGGGGAGCTGTTTTTT; CDR3: CASRRDYNTGELFF
size: .; V: TRBV28; D: TRBD1; J: TRBJ2-6; DNA: TGTGCCAGCACCAGTCCGGGACAGGGGTCTGGGGCCAACGTCCTGACTTTC; CDR3: CASTSPGQGSGANVLTF
size: .; V: TRBV5-1; D: .; J: TRBJ2-1; DNA: TGCGCCAGCAGCTTGGGGTCGGCGGCTCTACGGAATGAGCAGTTCTTC; CDR3: CASSLGSAALRNEQFF
size: .; V: TRBV19; D: TRBD1; J: TRBJ2-5; DNA: TGTGCCAGTAGTCTCCAGACCGGGACAGCGTTCCAAGAGACCCAGTACTTC; CDR3: CASSLQTGTAFQETQYF
size: .; V: TRBV2; D: TRBD2; J: TRBJ2-3; DNA: TGTGCCAGCAATGGCTTCGGAGGGAGGGAAGATACGCAGTATTTT; CDR3: CASNGFGGREDTQYF
size: .; V: TRBV6-1; D: TRBD2; J: TRBJ2-1; DNA: TGTGCCAGCAATCTACTAGCGGGAGATTTTGGTGAGCAGTTCTTC; CDR3: CASNLLAGDFGEQFF